What follows are 28 T cell receptor beta chains derived from one specimen sequenced in a study of T cells after posttransplantation cyclophosphamide. Clones were sequenced by immunoSEQ multiplex PCR, and TCRdb holds only the in-frame ones, with some missing. The sample contains 20,000 to 25,000 clones, none of them singletons. Material: PBMCs. These TCRs come from a woman aged 55-75 years in good health, CMV-negative, and a related stem cell transplant donor.

Many counts were recorded for this clone. V is TRBV4-1 and J is TRBJ1-3, with a weak D call TRBD1 (6 bases). This CDR3 region has 16 residues. Trimming stripped 1 base from V and 1 base from J, with 11 bases between. Germline loops: CDR1 MGHRA, CDR2 YSYEKL. The CDR3 sequence: CASSQAGGGSGNTIYF. The DNA for the CDR3 is TGCGCCAGCAGCCAAGCGGGAGGGGGTTCTGGAAACACCATATATTTT.

This clone was recorded many times. The J gene is TRBJ2-3, the V gene TRBV6-4; the match to TRBD1 covers 8 bases. Trimming at V came to 2 bases and at J to 2 bases, leaving 3 bases not matched to a gene. CDR3 length: 15 residues. The V gene's germline CDR1 is MRHNA and CDR2 SNTAGT. DNA for the CDR3: TGTGCCAGCAGTGACAATCAGGGGGCCACAGATACGCAGTATTTT. Encoded protein: CASSDNQGATDTQYF.

This clone was observed many times. This chain uses TRBV19 with TRBJ2-5; the match to TRBD1 covers 9 bases. Unmatched junction bases numbered 3, after V lost 2 bases and J lost 5 bases. The germline V gene has CDR1 LNHDA and CDR2 SQIVND (reference sequence). This CDR3 contains 14 residues. The CDR3 is CASSIWDRAETQYF. Here the CDR3 DNA reads TGTGCCAGTAGTATATGGGACAGGGCGGAGACCCAGTACTTC.

In this sample, this clone turned up a few times. This chain connects TRBV5-1 to TRBJ2-3; the match to TRBD2 covers 7 bases. The CDR3 sequence is 15 residues long. In germline, CDR1 is SGHRS, CDR2 YFSETQ. With 6 bases clipped from V and 2 bases from J, the junction kept 9 bases outside the gene matches. The CDR3 coding sequence is TGCGCCAGCAACATGGCGGGGGTTTTCACAGATACGCAGTATTTT. This encodes CASNMAGVFTDTQYF. Using reference TRBV5-1 and TRBJ2-3 for the parts outside the CDR3, the full variable domain is KAGVTQTPRYLIKTRGQQVTLSCSPISGHRSVSWYQQTPGQGLQFLFEYFSETQRNKGNFPGRFSGRQFSNSRSEMNVSTLELGDSALYLCASNMAGVFTDTQYFGPGTRLTVL.

This clone has a count of ten or more. CDR3 coding DNA: TGTGCCAGCAGCCCAGGGGTCGGCCAGCCCCAGCATTTT. This translates into CASSPGVGQPQHF. This rearrangement joins TRBV7-9 to TRBJ1-5; D is possibly TRBD1 (6 bases). CDR1 is SEHNR and CDR2 is FQNEAQ in the germline V gene (reference sequence). CDR3 length: 13 residues. The germline V and J ends were trimmed by 5 bases and 7 bases, with 12 bases remaining between them.

This clone was seen repeatedly, ten times or more. The chain employs TRBV7-2 and TRBJ1-6; D ambiguous. This CDR3 is 14 amino acids long. Trimming pared 5 bases from V and 5 bases from J, leaving 10 bases between. The V gene's germline CDR1 is SGHTA and CDR2 FQGNSA. The CDR3 loop is CASSPFGDNSPLHF. For the CDR3, the DNA is TGTGCCAGCAGCCCTTTCGGTGATAATTCACCCCTCCACTTT. Complete variable domain (other parts from reference TRBV7-2 and TRBJ1-6): GAGVSQSPSNKVTEKGKDVELRCDPISGHTALYWYRQSLGQGLEFLIYFQGNSAPDKSGLPSDRFSAERTGGSVSTLTIQRTQQEDSAVYLCASSPFGDNSPLHFGNGTRLTVT.

This clone has ten or more counts. V usage is TRBV11-2 and J usage is TRBJ2-7; D is undetermined. This CDR3 has 13 residues. V was shortened by 1 base and J by 7 bases, with 11 bases between the two germline ends. Germline lookup yields CDR1 SGHAT and CDR2 FQNNGV. The CDR3 DNA follows: TGTGCCAGCAGCTTAGGAGAGGTGGGAGAGCAGTACGTC. Translated, it gives CASSLGEVGEQYV.

The table lists this clone with many counts. The J gene is TRBJ1-3, the V gene TRBV5-1; D might be TRBD1 (6 bases). CDR1 is SGHRS, CDR2 YFSETQ, per germline. Trimming took off 1 base at V and 0 bases at J, with 17 bases between the two ends. The CDR3 is made up of 18 amino acids. The CDR3 spells CASSLIGHTGYSGNTIYF. CDR3 coding DNA: TGCGCCAGCAGCTTGATCGGCCATACAGGGTACTCTGGAAACACCATATATTTT.

This clone was seen repeatedly, ten times or more. The DNA for the CDR3 is TGTGCCAGCAGTCACCGGGACAGCCTAAATGAAAAACTGTTTTTT. Protein: CASSHRDSLNEKLFF. The chain links TRBV6-5 to TRBJ1-4; 7 positions match TRBD1. V lost 5 bases to trimming and J lost 5 bases; unmatched junction nucleotides: 8. The CDR3 consists of 15 residues. Per germline, CDR1 MNHEY and CDR2 SVGAGI.

The table lists this clone with many counts. The genes are TRBV19 and TRBJ1-2, with a weak D call TRBD1 (5 bases). CDR3 length: 15 residues. Germline-derived CDR1 and CDR2 are LNHDA and SQIVND (reference sequence). Trimming removed 3 bases at V and 5 bases at J, with 16 bases between. CDR3 in DNA: TGTGCCAGTAGTATGTTCCTGGAGACAGATTATGGCTACACCTTC. It encodes CASSMFLETDYGYTF.

This clone was seen repeatedly, ten times or more. V usage is TRBV19 and J usage is TRBJ2-3; 9 nucleotides agree with TRBD1. V lost 8 bases, J lost 4 bases, and 4 bases stayed unmatched. The CDR3 extends over 13 amino acids. Germline loops: CDR1 LNHDA, CDR2 SQIVND (reference sequence). The CDR3 protein is CASSDRGPDTQYF. CDR3 nucleotides: TGTGCCAGTTCGGACAGGGGACCAGATACGCAGTATTTT. Full variable domain (rest looked up from reference TRBV19 and TRBJ2-3): DGGITQSPKYLFRKEGQNVTLSCEQNLNHDAMYWYRQDPGQGLRLIYYSQIVNDFQKGDIAEGYSVSREKKESFPLTVTSAQKNPTAFYLCASSDRGPDTQYFGPGTRLTVL.

This clone appeared many times. The chain combines TRBV5-1 with TRBJ1-2; 8 bases map to TRBD1. CDR1 is SGHRS, CDR2 YFSETQ, per germline. The junction had 14 bases not matched to a gene; V was cut back by 6 bases and J by 7 bases. The CDR3 totals 15 residues. This CDR3 is CASIITTGAKGGYTF. Written as DNA, the CDR3 is TGCGCCAGCATTATAACGACAGGGGCCAAGGGTGGCTACACCTTC.

This chain links TRBV7-2 with TRBJ2-3; TRBD2 might be the D (5 bases). The CDR3 is made up of 12 amino acids. Germline lookup yields CDR1 SGHTA and CDR2 FQGNSA. The V end lost 5 bases, the J end lost 14 bases, and 17 bases lay between the germline ends. In nucleotides, the CDR3 is TGTGCCAGCAGCCCATGGAGGAATCGGCTGTATTTT. The encoded protein is CASSPWRNRLYF.

This clone was counted at least ten times. The rearrangement joins TRBV28 to TRBJ1-5; 7 bases agree with TRBD1. V was pared by 3 bases and J by 6 bases, with 8 bases of the junction left unmatched. CDR1 MDHEN and CDR2 SYDVKM come from the germline V gene. CDR3 length: 15 amino acids. CDR3 loop: CASSLGGQHRQPQHF. CDR3 sequence (DNA): TGTGCCAGCAGTTTGGGGGGACAGCACCGTCAGCCCCAGCATTTT.

There are many counts of this clone. This chain joins TRBV6-1 and TRBJ2-6, with a possible D match to TRBD2 (5 bases). The CDR3 is 14 residues long. Looked up from germline, CDR1 is MNHNS and CDR2 is SASEGT. Trimming took 4 bases from V and 2 from J, leaving 6 bases between them. The CDR3 DNA reads as TGTGCCAGCAGTGTCGGGGCTGGGGCCAACGTCCTGACTTTC. Its protein product is CASSVGAGANVLTF.

This clone has a count of ten or more. The rearrangement joins TRBV4-1 to TRBJ1-2; D unclear. With 0 bases removed from V and 3 bases from J, the gap between germline ends came to 5 bases. Per the germline V gene, CDR1 is MGHRA and CDR2 is YSYEKL. The CDR3 runs 13 residues. CDR3 residues: CASSQDGYYGYTF. In DNA form, the CDR3 reads TGCGCCAGCAGCCAAGATGGCTACTATGGCTACACCTTC.

This clone has a count of ten or more. The chain employs TRBV19 and TRBJ1-1; no clear D. V was trimmed by 2 bases and J by 5 bases, leaving 9 bases between them. There are 13 residues in the CDR3. Germline CDR1 LNHDA, CDR2 SQIVND (reference sequence). This CDR3 reads CASSITGTTEAFF. As DNA, the CDR3 is TGTGCCAGTAGTATAACCGGTACTACTGAAGCTTTCTTT.

This clone was seen at least ten times. For the CDR3, the DNA is TGTGCCACCAGCAGAGTCGAGGGCGCAGATGATGGCTACACCTTC. Protein sequence: CATSRVEGADDGYTF. V gene TRBV15 combines with J gene TRBJ1-2; no firm D call. Per the germline V gene, CDR1 is LNHNV and CDR2 is YYDKDF (reference sequence). The CDR3 extends over 15 amino acids. Trimming removed 1 base from V and 6 bases from J, with 15 bases in between.

Here the CDR3 reads CAIHLTGGYTF. The CDR3 nucleotides read TGTGCCATTCACCTTACGGGAGGCTACACCTTC. The chain is built from TRBV28 and TRBJ1-2; unclear D gene. CDR1 is MDHEN and CDR2 is SYDVKM in the germline V gene. V lost 10 bases to trimming and J lost 8 bases, with 14 bases between them. This CDR3 region has 11 residues.

This clone was counted ten times or more. V and J are TRBV4-3 and TRBJ1-1, with 8 bases matching TRBD1. Trimming cost V 3 bases and J 4 bases; bases outside gene matches: 4. The CDR3 totals 14 residues. Looked up from germline, CDR1 is LGHNA and CDR2 is YSLEER. The DNA of the CDR3 is TGCGCCAGCAGCCAGTATACAGGGGGCACTGAAGCTTTCTTT. It is translated as CASSQYTGGTEAFF.

The sample holds many counts of this clone. The V and J genes are TRBV6-1 and TRBJ2-4; 7 bases are shared with TRBD1. Trimming took 10 bases from V and 2 from J; bases not matched to a gene: 5. Germline-derived CDR1 and CDR2 are MNHNS and SASEGT. The CDR3 is made up of 13 amino acids. CDR3 residues: CATRQGTKNIQYF. CDR3 DNA: TGTGCCACCCGACAGGGAACCAAAAACATTCAGTACTTC.

Ten or more counts support this clone. V usage is TRBV11-2 and J usage is TRBJ2-7; perhaps TRBD1 as D (5 bases). The CDR3 runs to 14 residues. With 3 bases removed from V and 4 bases from J, the gap between germline ends came to 13 bases. In germline, CDR1 is SGHAT, CDR2 FQNNGV. The CDR3 sequence: CASSFRQREYEQYF. CDR3 in DNA: TGTGCCAGCAGCTTTCGACAGAGAGAGTACGAGCAGTACTTC.

This clone was seen many times. The rearrangement links TRBV9 to TRBJ2-7; D ambiguous. This CDR3 has 10 amino acids. Looked up from germline, CDR1 is SGDLS and CDR2 is YYNGEE. CDR3 sequence (DNA): TGTGCCAGCAGCGTAGTACGTAGGAGCGTC. Its translation: CASSVVRRSV.

This clone showed up many times. A read error may account for a junction end that differs from germline. The chain links TRBV6-1 to TRBJ1-2, with 8 bases fitting TRBD1. Germline V gene lookup returns CDR1 MNHNS and CDR2 SASEGT. CDR3 size: 12 residues. This CDR3 is CASTRGTGRGGF. CDR3 nucleotide sequence: TGTGCCAGCACTCGAGGGACAGGCCGAGGAGGGTTC.

This clone was picked up a small number of times. Given a far larger clone just one base away, this is likely a sequencing read error. The V call is TRBV10-3, the J call TRBJ1-5; 7 nucleotides line up with TRBD1. Gene TRBJ2-3 matches the end of the DNA better, so the J call may be wrong. The germline gives CDR1 ENHRY, CDR2 SYGVKD. The CDR3 sequence is 13 residues long. CDR3 residues: CAIRGQINQPQYF. CDR3 nucleotides: TGTGCCATCAGGGGACAGATCAATCAGCCCCAGTATTTT.

This clone was seen many times. The genes are TRBV10-1 and TRBJ2-1, with 9 bases fitting TRBD1. The germline V gene has CDR1 WNHNN and CDR2 SYGVQD (reference sequence). The CDR3 is 22 residues long. The ends lost 0 bases at V and 0 bases at J; junction bases unmatched: 18. For the CDR3, the DNA is TGCGCCAGCAGTGAGTCGGCGGTGGGGGGGACAGGGATCATCCCCTCCTACAATGAGCAGTTCTTC. Residues: CASSESAVGGTGIIPSYNEQFF.

This clone has at least ten counts. V and J are TRBV4-3 and TRBJ2-3; possibly TRBD2 for D (5 bases). CDR3 length: 17 amino acids. V was pared by 0 bases and J by 4 bases, with 17 bases between. Per germline, CDR1 LGHNA and CDR2 YSLEER. The CDR3 loop reads CASSQDPPTNSADTQYF. DNA for the CDR3: TGCGCCAGCAGCCAAGACCCCCCGACTAACTCGGCAGATACGCAGTATTTT.

This clone showed up many times. CDR3 DNA: TGTGCCAGTAGTACCATAGGAGGGGAAAAACTGTTTTTT. Translation gives CASSTIGGEKLFF. The V gene is TRBV19, the J gene TRBJ1-4; D unresolved. Germline values: CDR1 LNHDA, CDR2 SQIVND (reference sequence). This CDR3 contains 13 residues. V shed 4 bases and J shed 8 bases, with 11 bases lying between them.